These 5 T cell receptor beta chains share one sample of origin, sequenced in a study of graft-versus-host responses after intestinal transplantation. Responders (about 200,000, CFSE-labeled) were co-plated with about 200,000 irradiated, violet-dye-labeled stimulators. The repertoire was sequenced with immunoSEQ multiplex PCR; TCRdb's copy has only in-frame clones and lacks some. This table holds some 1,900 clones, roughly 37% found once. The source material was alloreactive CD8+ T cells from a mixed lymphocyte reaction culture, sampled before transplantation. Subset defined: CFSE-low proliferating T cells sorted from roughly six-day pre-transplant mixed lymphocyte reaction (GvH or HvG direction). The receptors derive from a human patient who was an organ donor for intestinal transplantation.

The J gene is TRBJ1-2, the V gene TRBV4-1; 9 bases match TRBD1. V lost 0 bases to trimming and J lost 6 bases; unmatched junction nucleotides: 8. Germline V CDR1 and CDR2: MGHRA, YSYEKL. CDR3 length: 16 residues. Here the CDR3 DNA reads TGCGCCAGCAGCCAAGAGTGGCGGGACAGGGTAAATGGCTACACCTTC. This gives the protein CASSQEWRDRVNGYTF.

CDR3 DNA: TGTGCCAGCAGTTTAGCCAGAGGCTACGAGCAGTACTTC. Translation gives CASSLARGYEQYF. The genes are TRBV27 and TRBJ2-7; unclear D gene. The CDR3 is 13 residues long. The V and J ends lost 2 bases and 3 bases respectively, with 8 bases between them. Germline V CDR1 and CDR2: MNHEY, SMNVEV (reference sequence).

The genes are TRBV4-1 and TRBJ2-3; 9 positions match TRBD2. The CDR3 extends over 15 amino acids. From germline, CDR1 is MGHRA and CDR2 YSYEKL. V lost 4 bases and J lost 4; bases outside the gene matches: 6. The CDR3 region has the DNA TGCGCCAGCAGCCCAAAGGGCGGGGGGGCAGATACGCAGTATTTT. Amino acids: CASSPKGGGADTQYF.

CDR3 nucleotide sequence: TGTGCCAGCAGTCGGGACAGGGTCCTCACAGATACGCAGTATTTT. Its translation is CASSRDRVLTDTQYF. The chain is built from TRBV28 and TRBJ2-3; 9 bases agree with TRBD1. Germline CDR1 reads MDHEN; CDR2 reads SYDVKM. This CDR3 has 15 residues. The V gene end was trimmed by 5 bases and the J gene end by 2 bases; junction bases not matched to a gene: 5.

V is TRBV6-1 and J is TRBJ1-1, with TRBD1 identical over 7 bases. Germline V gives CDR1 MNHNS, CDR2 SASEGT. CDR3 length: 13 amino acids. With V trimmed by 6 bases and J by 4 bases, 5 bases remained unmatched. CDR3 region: CASRQGGGTEAFF. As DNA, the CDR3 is TGTGCCAGCAGGCAGGGGGGCGGCACTGAAGCTTTCTTT.